The 8 T cell receptor beta chains presented below share a single source sample, sequenced in a study of T cells in Graves' hyperthyroidism and ophthalmopathy. It was RNA transcripts that yielded the amplified TCR beta CDR3 regions. With the HTBI primer set, the TCR CDR3 went through a first round of RT-PCR. TCRdb re-analysed the multiplex PCR reads in MiXCR, keeping a single row per CDR3 protein. The sample has hundreds of thousands of distinct CDR3 sequences, roughly 14% seen once. The sequencing sample was made of blood. These receptors came from a woman aged 40 to 50 with Graves' ophthalmopathy.

The rearrangement uses TRBV11-2 and TRBJ2-7; D is undetermined. CDR1 SGHAT and CDR2 FQNNGV come from the germline V gene. CDR3 length equals 15 residues. Trimming took off 4 bases at V and 3 bases at J, with 16 bases between the two ends. The CDR3 bases are TGTGCCAGCAGCTCCCTCACCGGGCCCCTCTACGAGCAGTACTTC. This translates into CASSSLTGPLYEQYF.

Ten or more counts support this clonotype. The chain carries TRBV7-3 and TRBJ2-5; D perhaps matches TRBD2 (5 bases). The germline V and J ends were trimmed by 5 bases and 2 bases, with 15 bases remaining between them. Germline V gives CDR1 SGHTA, CDR2 FQGTGA. This CDR3 is built from 15 residues. The CDR3 DNA follows: TGTGCCAGCAGCCCTTCGGCACTAGAACAAGAGACCCAGTACTTC. Translated, it gives CASSPSALEQETQYF.

This clonotype has ten or more counts. The genes are TRBV6-1 and TRBJ1-5; weak D call: TRBD1 (5 bases). The germline V gene has CDR1 MNHNS and CDR2 SASEGT. V lost 4 bases and J lost 5, with 12 bases in between. CDR3 length equals 14 residues. For the CDR3, the DNA is TGTGCCAGCAGTGCAGGGCGGTTGGATCAGCCCCAGCATTTT. It is translated as CASSAGRLDQPQHF.

At least ten counts were recorded for this clonotype. DNA for the CDR3: TGTGCCTGGATTCCCCACGAGTCTGGGTATGGCTACACCTTC. Translated: CAWIPHESGYGYTF. The rearrangement uses TRBV30 and TRBJ1-2; D not certain. Per the germline V gene, CDR1 is GTSNPN and CDR2 is SVGIG (reference sequence). The CDR3 sequence is 14 residues long. The V end was cut by 4 bases, the J end by 5 bases, with 17 bases between.

At least ten counts were recorded for this clonotype. V usage is TRBV12-3 or TRBV12-4 and J usage is TRBJ2-4, with 9 nucleotides matching TRBD1. After removal of 5 bases from V and 3 bases from J, the junction contained 8 bases not matched to a gene. The CDR3 spans 16 residues. The CDR3 spells CASSGGLGQGKNIQYF. DNA for the CDR3: TGTGCCAGCAGTGGGGGCCTGGGACAGGGCAAAAACATTCAGTACTTC.

The chain employs TRBV6-4 and TRBJ2-6; D gene unclear. V lost 0 bases and J lost 0, with 6 bases in between. The CDR3 totals 16 residues. Germline V lookup: CDR1 MRHNA, CDR2 SNTAGT. The CDR3 here is CASSDSTNSGANVLTF. The CDR3 nucleotides read TGTGCCAGCAGTGACTCGACAAACTCTGGGGCCAACGTCCTGACTTTC.

The chain couples TRBV19 to TRBJ2-2; D not resolved. The CDR3 totals 12 residues. V dropped 8 bases and J dropped 4 bases, with 8 bases sitting between them. Germline V gives CDR1 LNHDA, CDR2 SQIVND (reference sequence). CDR3 residues: CASHSGTGELFF. The CDR3 DNA reads TGTGCCAGTCATTCTGGCACCGGGGAGCTGTTTTTT. The variable domain in full, completed from reference TRBV19 and TRBJ2-2, reads DGGITQSPKYLFRKEGQNVTLSCEQNLNHDAMYWYRQDPGQGLRLIYYSQIVNDFQKGDIAEGYSVSREKKESFPLTVTSAQKNPTAFYLCASHSGTGELFFGEGSRLTVL.

Ten or more counts support this clonotype. This rearrangement joins TRBV28 to TRBJ2-3; D might be TRBD1 or TRBD2, each matching 5 bases. Trimming took 5 bases from V and 6 from J, leaving 15 bases between them. The CDR3 totals 14 residues. Per the germline V gene, CDR1 is MDHEN and CDR2 is SYDVKM. Here the CDR3 reads CASSPGTGWDTQYF. The CDR3 DNA sequence: TGTGCCAGCAGTCCCGGGACGGGGTGGGATACGCAGTATTTT.